Sequencing of this T cell receptor beta chain was carried out in a study of CD8 T cells in ankylosing spondylitis. Overall study results and limits: Disease-linked clones displayed a CD8+ phenotype and appeared relatively rarely in peripheral blood. A number of the motif variants had already been described in reactive arthritis synovial fluid and blood.

TCRdb re-called the 5' RACE reads through MiXCR, storing one row per CDR3 protein. This sample has fewer than 250,000 distinct CDR3 sequences, with roughly 10% found just once. To note about this clonotype: Its specificity is unknown.

Germline V gene data show CDR1 as MNHEY and CDR2 as SVGAGI. The V and J ends lost 4 bases and 0 bases, in that order; junction bases with no gene match: 0. This CDR3 region has 15 residues. The gene calls are TRBV6-5 and TRBJ1-5, with TRBD1 matching over 10 bases. The clonotype was recovered from a male donor with ankylosing spondylitis or in good health (not recorded which). The sequencing sample was made of blood, either unsorted or a sorted T cell fraction (not recorded which). The CDR3 is CASSWTGGSNQPQHF. The CDR3 bases are TGTGCCAGCAGTTGGACAGGGGGTAGCAATCAGCCCCAGCATTTT.